The present entry profiles one TCR beta chain with its context. TCRdb re-called the 5' RACE reads through MiXCR, storing one row per CDR3 protein. The repertoire holds approximately 30,000 distinct CDR3 sequences, approximately 25% seen once, with approximately 4% in the top ten. This TCR derives from a female donor with breast cancer. Specimen: memory CD4+ T cells sorted from blood. Subset meaning: memory CD4+ T cells, CD4+CD45RO+CD25-.

The CDR3: CASSLDGDSTQYF. CDR3 bases: TGCGCCAGCAGCTTGGACGGGGATAGTACGCAGTATTTT. This sequence joins TRBV5-1 and TRBJ2-3; TRBD2 is a possible D gene (5 bases). The germline V and J ends were trimmed by 0 bases and 8 bases, with 10 bases remaining between them. CDR3 size: 13 residues. Germline V CDR1 and CDR2: SGHRS, YFSETQ.